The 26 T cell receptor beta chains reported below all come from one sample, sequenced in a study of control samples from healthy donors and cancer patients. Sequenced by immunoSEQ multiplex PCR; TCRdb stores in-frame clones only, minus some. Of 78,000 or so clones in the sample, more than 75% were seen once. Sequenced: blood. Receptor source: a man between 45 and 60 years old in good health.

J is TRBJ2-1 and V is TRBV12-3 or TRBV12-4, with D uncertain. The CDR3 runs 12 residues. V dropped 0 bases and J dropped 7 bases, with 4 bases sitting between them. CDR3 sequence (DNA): TGTGCCAGCAGTTTAGCAGAGAATGAGCAGTTCTTC. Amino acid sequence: CASSLAENEQFF.

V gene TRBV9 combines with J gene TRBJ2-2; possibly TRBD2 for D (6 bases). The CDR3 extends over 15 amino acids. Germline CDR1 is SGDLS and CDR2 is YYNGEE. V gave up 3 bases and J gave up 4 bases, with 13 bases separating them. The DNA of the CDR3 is TGTGCCAGCAGCGAGGGAGGCGGGTTCACCGGGGAGCTGTTTTTT. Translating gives CASSEGGGFTGELFF.

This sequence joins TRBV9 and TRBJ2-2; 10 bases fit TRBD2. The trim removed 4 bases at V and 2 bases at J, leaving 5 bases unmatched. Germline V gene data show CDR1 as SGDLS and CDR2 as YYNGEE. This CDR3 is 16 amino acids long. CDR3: CASSPGLAANTGELFF. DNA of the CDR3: TGTGCCAGCAGCCCCGGACTAGCGGCCAACACCGGGGAGCTGTTTTTT.

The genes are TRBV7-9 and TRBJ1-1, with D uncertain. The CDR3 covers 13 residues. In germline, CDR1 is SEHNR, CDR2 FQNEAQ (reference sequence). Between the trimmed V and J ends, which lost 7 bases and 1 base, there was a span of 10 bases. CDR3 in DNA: TGTGCCAGCAATCGGGCACCGAACACTGAAGCTTTCTTT. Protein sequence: CASNRAPNTEAFF.

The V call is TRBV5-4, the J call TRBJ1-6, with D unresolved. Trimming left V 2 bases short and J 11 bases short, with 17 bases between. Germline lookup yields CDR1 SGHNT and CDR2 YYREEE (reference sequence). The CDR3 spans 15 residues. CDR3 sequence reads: CASSFDGREWPPLHF. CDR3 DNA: TGTGCCAGCAGCTTCGATGGTAGGGAATGGCCACCCCTCCACTTT.

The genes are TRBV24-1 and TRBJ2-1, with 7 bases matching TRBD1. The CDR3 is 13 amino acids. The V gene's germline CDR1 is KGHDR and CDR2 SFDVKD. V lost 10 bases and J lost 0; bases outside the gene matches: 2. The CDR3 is CATQGSSYNEQFF. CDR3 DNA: TGTGCCACACAGGGGAGCTCCTACAATGAGCAGTTCTTC.

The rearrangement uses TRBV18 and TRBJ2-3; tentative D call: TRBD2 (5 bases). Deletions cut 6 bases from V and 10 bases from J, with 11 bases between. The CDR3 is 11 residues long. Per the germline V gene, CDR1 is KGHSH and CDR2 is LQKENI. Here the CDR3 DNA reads TGTGCCAGCTCCTTAAAGGAGGCGCAGTATTTT. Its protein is CASSLKEAQYF.

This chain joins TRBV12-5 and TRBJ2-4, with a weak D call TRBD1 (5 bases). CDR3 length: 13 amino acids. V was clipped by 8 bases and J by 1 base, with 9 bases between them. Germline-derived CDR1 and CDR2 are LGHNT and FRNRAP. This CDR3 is CASSSGAKNIQYF. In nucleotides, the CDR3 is TGTGCTAGTTCATCAGGGGCCAAAAACATTCAGTACTTC.

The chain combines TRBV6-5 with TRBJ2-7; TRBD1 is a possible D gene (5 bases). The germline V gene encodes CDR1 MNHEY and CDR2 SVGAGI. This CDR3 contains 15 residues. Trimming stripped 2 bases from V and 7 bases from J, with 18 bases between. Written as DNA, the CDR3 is TGTGCCAGCAGTTACAGGACATACCGCTCTGGAGAGCAGTACTTC. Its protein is CASSYRTYRSGEQYF.

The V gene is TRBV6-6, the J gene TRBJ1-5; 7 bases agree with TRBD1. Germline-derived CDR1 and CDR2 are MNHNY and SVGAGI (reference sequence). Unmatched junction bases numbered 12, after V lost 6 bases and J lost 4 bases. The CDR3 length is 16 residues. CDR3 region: CASSSGQTMKNQPQHF. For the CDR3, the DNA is TGTGCCAGCAGCTCGGGACAGACCATGAAAAATCAGCCCCAGCATTTT.

This CDR3 is CASSQDGVSYSYNEQFF. The CDR3 nucleotides read TGCGCCAGCAGCCAAGATGGAGTGTCCTACTCCTACAATGAGCAGTTCTTC. The chain carries TRBV4-3 and TRBJ2-1; D gene unclear. This CDR3 contains 17 residues. Germline values: CDR1 LGHNA, CDR2 YSLEER. The V and J ends lost 0 bases and 0 bases respectively, with 12 bases between them.

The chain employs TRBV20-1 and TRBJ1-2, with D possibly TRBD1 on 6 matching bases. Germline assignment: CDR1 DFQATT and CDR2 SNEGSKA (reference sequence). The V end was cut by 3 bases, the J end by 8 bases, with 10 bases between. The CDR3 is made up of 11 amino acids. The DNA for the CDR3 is TGCAGTGCTAGCCCCGGGGGCGGCTACACCTTC. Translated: CSASPGGGYTF.

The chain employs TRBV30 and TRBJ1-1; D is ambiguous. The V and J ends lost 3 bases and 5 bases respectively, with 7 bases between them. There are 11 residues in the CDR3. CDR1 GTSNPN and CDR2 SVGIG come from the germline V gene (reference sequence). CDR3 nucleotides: TGTGCCTGGAGGCTGGGGACTGAAGCTTTCTTT. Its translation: CAWRLGTEAFF. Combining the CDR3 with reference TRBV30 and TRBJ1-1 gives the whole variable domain SQTIHQWPATLVQPVGSPLSLECTVEGTSNPNLYWYRQAAGRGLQLLFYSVGIGQISSEVPQNLSASRPQDRQFILSSKKLLLSDSGFYLCAWRLGTEAFFGQGTRLTVV.

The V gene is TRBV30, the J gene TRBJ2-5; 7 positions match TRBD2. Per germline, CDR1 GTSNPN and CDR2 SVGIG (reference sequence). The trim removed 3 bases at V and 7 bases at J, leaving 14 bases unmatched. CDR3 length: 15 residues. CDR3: CAWRIAGGSRVTQYF. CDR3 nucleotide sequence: TGTGCCTGGAGAATCGCTGGCGGGAGTAGGGTGACCCAGTACTTC. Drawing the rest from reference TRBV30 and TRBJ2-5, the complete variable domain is SQTIHQWPATLVQPVGSPLSLECTVEGTSNPNLYWYRQAAGRGLQLLFYSVGIGQISSEVPQNLSASRPQDRQFILSSKKLLLSDSGFYLCAWRIAGGSRVTQYFGPGTRLLVL.

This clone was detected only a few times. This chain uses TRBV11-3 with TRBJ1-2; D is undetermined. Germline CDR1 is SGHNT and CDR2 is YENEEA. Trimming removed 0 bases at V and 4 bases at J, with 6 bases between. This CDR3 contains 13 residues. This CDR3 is CASSLDTSYGYTF. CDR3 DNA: TGTGCCAGCAGCTTAGATACCAGCTATGGCTACACCTTC.

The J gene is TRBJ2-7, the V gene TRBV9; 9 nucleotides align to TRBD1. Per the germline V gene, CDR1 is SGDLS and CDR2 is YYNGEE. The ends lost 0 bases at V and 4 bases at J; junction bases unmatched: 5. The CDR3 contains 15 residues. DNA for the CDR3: TGTGCCAGCAGCGTAGAGGGGACAGGGAGGTACGAGCAGTACTTC. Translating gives CASSVEGTGRYEQYF. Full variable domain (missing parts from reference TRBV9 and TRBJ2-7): DSGVTQTPKHLITATGQRVTLRCSPRSGDLSVYWYQQSLDQGLQFLIQYYNGEERAKGNILERFSAQQFPDLHSELNLSSLELGDSALYFCASSVEGTGRYEQYFGPGTRLTVT.

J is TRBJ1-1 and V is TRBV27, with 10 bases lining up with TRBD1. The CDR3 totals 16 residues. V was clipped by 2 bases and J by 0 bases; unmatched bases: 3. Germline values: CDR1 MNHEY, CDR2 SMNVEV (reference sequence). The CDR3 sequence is CASSLGDRGVNTEAFF. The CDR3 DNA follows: TGTGCCAGCAGTTTAGGGGACAGGGGTGTGAACACTGAAGCTTTCTTT.

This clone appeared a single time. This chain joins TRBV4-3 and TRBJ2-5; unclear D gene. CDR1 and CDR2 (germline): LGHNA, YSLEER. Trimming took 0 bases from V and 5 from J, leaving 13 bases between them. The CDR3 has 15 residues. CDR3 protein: CASSQDGSAWETQYF. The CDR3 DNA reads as TGCGCCAGCAGCCAAGATGGCAGCGCCTGGGAGACCCAGTACTTC.

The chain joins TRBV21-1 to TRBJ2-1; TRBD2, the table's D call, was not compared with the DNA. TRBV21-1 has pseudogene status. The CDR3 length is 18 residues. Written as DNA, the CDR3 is TGTGCCAGCGTAAGTAGGAGACTAGCGGGAGAAACTTCCTATGAGCAGTTCTTC. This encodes CASVSRRLAGETSYEQFF.

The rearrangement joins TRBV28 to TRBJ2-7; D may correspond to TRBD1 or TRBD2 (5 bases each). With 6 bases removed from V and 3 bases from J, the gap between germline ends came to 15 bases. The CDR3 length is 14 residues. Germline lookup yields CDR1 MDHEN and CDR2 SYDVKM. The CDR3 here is CASRPIGDLYEQYF. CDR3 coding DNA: TGTGCCAGCAGACCAATCGGGGACCTCTACGAGCAGTACTTC. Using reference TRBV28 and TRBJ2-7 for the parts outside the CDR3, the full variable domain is DVKVTQSSRYLVKRTGEKVFLECVQDMDHENMFWYRQDPGLGLRLIYFSYDVKMKEKGDIPEGYSVSREKKERFSLILESASTNQTSMYLCASRPIGDLYEQYFGPGTRLTVT.

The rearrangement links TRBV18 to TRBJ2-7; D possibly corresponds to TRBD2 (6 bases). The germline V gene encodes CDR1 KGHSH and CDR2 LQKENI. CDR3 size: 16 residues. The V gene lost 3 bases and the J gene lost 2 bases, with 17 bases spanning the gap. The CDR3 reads CASSPQRAGGTYEQYF. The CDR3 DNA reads TGTGCCAGCTCACCGCAACGAGCGGGTGGCACCTACGAGCAGTACTTC.

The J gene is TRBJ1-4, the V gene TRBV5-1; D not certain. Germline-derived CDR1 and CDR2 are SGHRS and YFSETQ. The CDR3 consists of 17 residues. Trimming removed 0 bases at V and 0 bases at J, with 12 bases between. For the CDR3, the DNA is TGCGCCAGCAGCTTGGTGGGAGGACTTGCAACTAATGAAAAACTGTTTTTT. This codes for CASSLVGGLATNEKLFF.

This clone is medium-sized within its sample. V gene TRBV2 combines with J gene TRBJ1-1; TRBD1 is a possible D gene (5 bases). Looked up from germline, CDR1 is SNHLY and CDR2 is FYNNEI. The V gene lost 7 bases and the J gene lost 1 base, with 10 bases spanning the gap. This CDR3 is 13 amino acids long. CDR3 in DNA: TGTGCCAGCAAGCGGGGCTGGAACACTGAAGCTTTCTTT. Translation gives CASKRGWNTEAFF.

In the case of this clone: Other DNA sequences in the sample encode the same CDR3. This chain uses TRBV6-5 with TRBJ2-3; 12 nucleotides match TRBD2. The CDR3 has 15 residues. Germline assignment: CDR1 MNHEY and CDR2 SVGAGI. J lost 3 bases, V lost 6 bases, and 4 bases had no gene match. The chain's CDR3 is CASRGGLAGTDTQYF. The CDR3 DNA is TGTGCCAGCAGGGGAGGACTAGCGGGAACAGATACGCAGTATTTT.

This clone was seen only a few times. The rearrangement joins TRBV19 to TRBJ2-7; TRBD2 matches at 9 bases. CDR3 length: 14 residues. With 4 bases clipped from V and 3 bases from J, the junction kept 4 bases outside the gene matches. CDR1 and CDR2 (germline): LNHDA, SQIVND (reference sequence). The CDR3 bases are TGTGCCAGTAGTACCAGCGGGAGGTTCTACGAGCAGTACTTC. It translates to CASSTSGRFYEQYF.

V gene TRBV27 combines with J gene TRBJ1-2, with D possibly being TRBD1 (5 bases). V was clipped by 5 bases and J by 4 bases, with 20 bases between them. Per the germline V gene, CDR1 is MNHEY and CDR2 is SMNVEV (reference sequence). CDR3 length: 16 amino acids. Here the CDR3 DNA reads TGTGCCAGCAGTCCACTGGGGCGGGGGACTGGCTATGGCTACACCTTC. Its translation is CASSPLGRGTGYGYTF.